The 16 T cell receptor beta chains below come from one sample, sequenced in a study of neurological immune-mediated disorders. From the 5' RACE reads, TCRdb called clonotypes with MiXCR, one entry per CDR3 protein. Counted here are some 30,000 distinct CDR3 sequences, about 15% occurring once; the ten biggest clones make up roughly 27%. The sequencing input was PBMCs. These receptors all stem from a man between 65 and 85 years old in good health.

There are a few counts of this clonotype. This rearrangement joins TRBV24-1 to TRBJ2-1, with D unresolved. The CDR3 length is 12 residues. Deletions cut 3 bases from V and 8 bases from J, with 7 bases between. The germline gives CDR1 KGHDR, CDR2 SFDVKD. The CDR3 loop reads CATSDADDEQFF. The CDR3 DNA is TGTGCCACCAGTGATGCTGACGATGAGCAGTTCTTC.

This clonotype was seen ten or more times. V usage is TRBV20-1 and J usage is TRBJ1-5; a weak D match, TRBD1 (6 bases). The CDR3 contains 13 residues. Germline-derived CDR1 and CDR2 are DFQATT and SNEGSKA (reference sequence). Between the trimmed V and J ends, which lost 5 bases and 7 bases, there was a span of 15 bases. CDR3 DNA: TGCAGTGCTGCTACAGGGTTATACCAGCCCCAGCATTTT. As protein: CSAATGLYQPQHF.

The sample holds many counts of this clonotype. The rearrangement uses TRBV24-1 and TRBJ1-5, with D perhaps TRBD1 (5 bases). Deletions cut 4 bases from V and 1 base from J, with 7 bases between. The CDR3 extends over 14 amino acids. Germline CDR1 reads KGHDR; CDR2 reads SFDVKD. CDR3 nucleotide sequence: TGTGCCACCAGTGACCGGACAAGCAATCAGCCCCAGCATTTT. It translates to CATSDRTSNQPQHF.

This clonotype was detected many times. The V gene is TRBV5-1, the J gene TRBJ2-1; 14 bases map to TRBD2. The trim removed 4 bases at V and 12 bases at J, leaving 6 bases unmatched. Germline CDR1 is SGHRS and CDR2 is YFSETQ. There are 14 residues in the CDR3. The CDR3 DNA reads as TGCGCCAGCAGCCAGGGACTAGCGGGGGATATGCAGTTCTTC. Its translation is CASSQGLAGDMQFF.

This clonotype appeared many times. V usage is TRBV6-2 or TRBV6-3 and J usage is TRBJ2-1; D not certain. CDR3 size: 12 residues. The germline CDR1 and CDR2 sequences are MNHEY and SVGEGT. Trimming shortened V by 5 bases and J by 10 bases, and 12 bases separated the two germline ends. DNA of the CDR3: TGTGCCAGCAGTGCCCTCGTACCCGAGCAGTTCTTC. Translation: CASSALVPEQFF.

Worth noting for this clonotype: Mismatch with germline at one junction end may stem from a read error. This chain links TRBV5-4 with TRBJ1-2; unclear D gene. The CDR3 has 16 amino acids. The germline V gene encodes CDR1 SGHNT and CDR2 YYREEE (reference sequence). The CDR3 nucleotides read TGTGCCAGCAGATTGGAGATAGAGGGCCAGGACTATGGCTACACCTTC. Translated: CASRLEIEGQDYGYTF.

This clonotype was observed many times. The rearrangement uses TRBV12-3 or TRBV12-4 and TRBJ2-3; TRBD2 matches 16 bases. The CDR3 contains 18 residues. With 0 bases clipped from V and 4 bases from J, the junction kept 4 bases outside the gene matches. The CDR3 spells CASSLAPGTSGGADTQYF. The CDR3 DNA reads TGTGCCAGCAGTTTAGCCCCCGGGACTAGCGGGGGGGCAGATACGCAGTATTTT.

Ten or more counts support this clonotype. The CDR3: CASSLTGGTGEKLFF. CDR3 coding DNA: TGTGCCAGCAGCTTAACAGGGGGGACGGGAGAAAAACTGTTTTTT. The chain is built from TRBV11-2 and TRBJ1-4; 8 bases align to TRBD1. The CDR3 extends over 15 amino acids. V lost 2 bases to trimming and J lost 8 bases; unmatched junction nucleotides: 7. Germline-derived CDR1 and CDR2 are SGHAT and FQNNGV.

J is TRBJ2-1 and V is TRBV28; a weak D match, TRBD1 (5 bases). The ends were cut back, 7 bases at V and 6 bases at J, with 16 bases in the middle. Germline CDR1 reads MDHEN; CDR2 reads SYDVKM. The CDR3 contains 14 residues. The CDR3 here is CASIGEDPTNEQFF. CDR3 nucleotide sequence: TGTGCCAGCATAGGGGAAGATCCCACCAATGAGCAGTTCTTC.

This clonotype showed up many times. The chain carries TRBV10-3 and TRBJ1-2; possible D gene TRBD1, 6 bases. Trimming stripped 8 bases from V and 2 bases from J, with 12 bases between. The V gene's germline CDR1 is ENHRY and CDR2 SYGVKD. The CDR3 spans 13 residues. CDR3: CAIRTEKNYGYTF. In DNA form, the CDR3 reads TGTGCCATCCGGACAGAAAAAAACTATGGCTACACCTTC.

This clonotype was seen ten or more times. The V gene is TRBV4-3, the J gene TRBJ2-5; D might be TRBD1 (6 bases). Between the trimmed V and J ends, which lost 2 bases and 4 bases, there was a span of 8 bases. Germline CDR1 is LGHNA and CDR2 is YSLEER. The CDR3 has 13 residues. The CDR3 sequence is CASSQSRGETQYF. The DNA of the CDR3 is TGCGCCAGCAGCCAAAGCAGGGGAGAGACCCAGTACTTC.

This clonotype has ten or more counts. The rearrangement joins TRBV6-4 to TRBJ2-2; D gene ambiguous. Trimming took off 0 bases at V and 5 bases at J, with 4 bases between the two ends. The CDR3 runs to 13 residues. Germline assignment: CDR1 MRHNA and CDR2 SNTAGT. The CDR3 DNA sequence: TGTGCCAGCAGTGACTCGGGGACCGGGGAGCTGTTTTTT. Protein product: CASSDSGTGELFF.

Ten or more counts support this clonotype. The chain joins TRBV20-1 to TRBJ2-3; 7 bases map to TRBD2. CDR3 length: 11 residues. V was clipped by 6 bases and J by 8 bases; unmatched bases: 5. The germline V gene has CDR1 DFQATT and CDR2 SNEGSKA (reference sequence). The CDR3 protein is CSARDYSTQYF. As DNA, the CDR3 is TGCAGTGCCCGGGACTATAGTACGCAGTATTTT.

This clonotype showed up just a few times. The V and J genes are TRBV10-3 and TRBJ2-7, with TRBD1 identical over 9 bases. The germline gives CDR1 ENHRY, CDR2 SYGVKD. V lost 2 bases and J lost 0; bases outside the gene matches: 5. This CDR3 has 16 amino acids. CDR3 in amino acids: CAISEGTGQSSYEQYF. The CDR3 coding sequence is TGTGCCATCAGTGAGGGGACAGGGCAAAGCTCCTACGAGCAGTACTTC.

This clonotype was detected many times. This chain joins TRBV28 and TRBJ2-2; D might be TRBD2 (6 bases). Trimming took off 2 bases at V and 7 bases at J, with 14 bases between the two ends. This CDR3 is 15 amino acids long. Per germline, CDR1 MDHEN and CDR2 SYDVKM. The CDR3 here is CASSLTSREGGELFF. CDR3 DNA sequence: TGTGCCAGCAGTTTAACTAGCAGAGAGGGCGGGGAGCTGTTTTTT.

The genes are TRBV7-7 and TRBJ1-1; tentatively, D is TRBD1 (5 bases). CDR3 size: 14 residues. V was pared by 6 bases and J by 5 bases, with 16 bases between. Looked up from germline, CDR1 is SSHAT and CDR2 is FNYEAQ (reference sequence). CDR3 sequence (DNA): TGTGCCAGCAGTGAATACGGGGGAGAAACTGAAGCTTTCTTT. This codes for CASSEYGGETEAFF.